A selection of T cell receptor beta chains follows, all from one sample in a study of blood T cell repertoires in COVID-19. Profiled with immunoSEQ multiplex PCR; TCRdb holds only in-frame clones, not every one. The sample holds under 250,000 clones, just under 90% seen once. The sample was PBMCs or T cells enriched from blood (not recorded which). The receptors derive from a woman aged 30 to 39 with acute COVID-19. The conserved cysteine and the conserved F or W are not part of the CDR3 here. Fields, in order: V gene, CDR3 length, J gene, CDR3 protein.

V gene: TRBV7-2
CDR3 length: 11
J gene: TRBJ2-1
CDR3 protein: ASSSQGGDREF

V gene: TRBV5-1
CDR3 length: 15
J gene: TRBJ1-4
CDR3 protein: ASSLGPDRGSNEKLF

V gene: TRBV7-9
CDR3 length: 13
J gene: TRBJ2-1
CDR3 protein: ASSRDRGIANEQF

V gene: TRBV6-5
CDR3 length: 13
J gene: TRBJ2-7
CDR3 protein: ASSYSGTGLREQY

V gene: TRBV24-1
CDR3 length: 11
J gene: TRBJ1-5
CDR3 protein: ATATQGNQPQH

V gene: TRBV6-2/TRBV6-3
CDR3 length: 12
J gene: TRBJ1-4
CDR3 protein: ASSYAVGREKLF

V gene: TRBV7-9
CDR3 length: 13
J gene: TRBJ1-2
CDR3 protein: ASSWDNDRAYGYT

V gene: TRBV10-2
CDR3 length: 9
J gene: TRBJ1-1
CDR3 protein: ASKAQTEAF

V gene: TRBV24-1
CDR3 length: 14
J gene: TRBJ2-2
CDR3 protein: ATSDSTEMNTGELF

V gene: TRBV9
CDR3 length: 15
J gene: TRBJ2-1
CDR3 protein: ASSVSLAGGSVYEQF

V gene: TRBV5-6
CDR3 length: 13
J gene: TRBJ1-5
CDR3 protein: ASSTWTGSNQPQH

V gene: TRBV7-9
CDR3 length: 12
J gene: TRBJ1-1
CDR3 protein: ASSLARANPEAF

V gene: TRBV7-2
CDR3 length: 13
J gene: TRBJ2-1
CDR3 protein: ASSLDGEPYNEQF

V gene: TRBV11-2
CDR3 length: 13
J gene: TRBJ2-7
CDR3 protein: ASSPFPGQPYEQY

V gene: TRBV5-1
CDR3 length: 13
J gene: TRBJ2-4
CDR3 protein: ASSVEGQVGNIQY

V gene: TRBV2
CDR3 length: 10
J gene: TRBJ1-3
CDR3 protein: ARRTPGNTIY